This T cell receptor beta chain was found in a study of regulatory T cells in long-lasting Graves disease. On this clonotype: Its antigen remains unknown.

CDR3 regions were amplified by Arm-PCR using iRepertoire HTBI primers to build TCR beta libraries. TCRdb re-analysed the multiplex PCR reads in MiXCR, keeping a single row per CDR3 protein. This sample yields some 300,000 distinct CDR3 sequences, of which roughly a fifth are seen a single time; roughly three fifths belongs to the top ten. The study's findings and limits: Accuracy may have been reduced by the small sample size. Persistent disease favored TRBV28, TRBJ1-2 and TRBJ2-5.

V dropped 3 bases and J dropped 6 bases, with 12 bases sitting between them. Per germline, CDR1 DFQATT and CDR2 SNEGSKA (reference sequence). The CDR3 extends over 13 amino acids. Time point indicated: persistent/refractory GD, antithyroid drugs over 5 years with positive TRAb. Making the TCR library involved RNA that had been extracted from PBMCs. The genes are TRBV20-1 and TRBJ1-5; D gene unclear. This specimen was peripheral blood mononuclear cells (PBMCs), taken when the disease was refractory, from a patient treated with antithyroid drugs. The TCR comes from a female donor with Graves disease. The CDR3 bases are TGCAGTGCTAGTGCTTTGGTTGGTCAGCCCCAGCATTTT. Its translation: CSASALVGQPQHF.